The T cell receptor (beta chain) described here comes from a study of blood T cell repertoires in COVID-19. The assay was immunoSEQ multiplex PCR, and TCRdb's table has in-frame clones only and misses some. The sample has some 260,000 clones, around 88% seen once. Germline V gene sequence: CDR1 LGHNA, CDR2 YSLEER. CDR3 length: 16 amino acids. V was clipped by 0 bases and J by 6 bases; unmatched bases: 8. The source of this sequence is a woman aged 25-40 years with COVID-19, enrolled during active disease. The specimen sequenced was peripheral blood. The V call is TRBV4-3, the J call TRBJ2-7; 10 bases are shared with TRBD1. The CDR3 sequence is CASSQDRTGGSGEQYF. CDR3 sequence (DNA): TGCGCCAGCAGCCAAGATAGGACAGGGGGTTCGGGCGAGCAGTACTTC.